This T cell receptor (beta chain) is drawn from a study of tumor-infiltrating lymphocytes in primary liver carcinoma. TCR beta cDNA was made from approximately 500 ng total RNA with a constant-region primer. For TCR beta, libraries were produced by three nested multiplex PCR rounds using slightly modified ARM-PCR. TRBV1-TRBV30 forward and Cbeta reverse primers drove the first two roughly 11-cycle rounds. MiXCR was run by TCRdb on the multiplex PCR reads, yielding one entry per CDR3 protein. The table shows more than 55,000 distinct CDR3 sequences, with approximately 70% occurring only once. Of note for this clonotype: What it binds is not known.

V dropped 3 bases and J dropped 5; count of bases not matched to a gene: 10. The CDR3 is 15 amino acids. The germline V gene encodes CDR1 SNHLY and CDR2 FYNNEI. Unsorted bulk tissue, about 20-32 mg of it, served as the source for co-extraction of RNA and DNA. Patients diagnosed with primary liver carcinoma received treatment through surgical resection. General study results and limits: Just around 8-25% of top clones spanned all five tumor regions. Blood had a significantly lower top-250-clone fraction than tumors did (p = 0.039).

The chain combines TRBV2 with TRBJ2-7, with 7 bases aligning to TRBD1. The clonotype was recovered from a man aged 35 to 55 with primary liver carcinoma and hepatitis B virus infection. The material sequenced was liver tumor tissue from sampling region 2. The sample's subset: tumor region T2, inferior pole. DNA of the CDR3: TGTGCCAGCAGTGATGACAGGGCGGTGTCCAACGAGCAGTACTTC. This codes for CASSDDRAVSNEQYF.